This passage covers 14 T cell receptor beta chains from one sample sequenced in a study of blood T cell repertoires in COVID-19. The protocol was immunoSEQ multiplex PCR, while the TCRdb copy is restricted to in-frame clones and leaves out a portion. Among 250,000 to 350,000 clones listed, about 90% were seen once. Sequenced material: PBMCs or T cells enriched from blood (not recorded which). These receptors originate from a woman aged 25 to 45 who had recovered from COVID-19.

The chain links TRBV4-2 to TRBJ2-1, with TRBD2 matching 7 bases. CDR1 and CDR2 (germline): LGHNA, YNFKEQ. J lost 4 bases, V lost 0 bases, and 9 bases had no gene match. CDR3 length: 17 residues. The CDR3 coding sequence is TGTGCCAGCAGCCAAGATGGAGAGGCTAGCGGATACAATGAGCAGTTCTTC. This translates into CASSQDGEASGYNEQFF.

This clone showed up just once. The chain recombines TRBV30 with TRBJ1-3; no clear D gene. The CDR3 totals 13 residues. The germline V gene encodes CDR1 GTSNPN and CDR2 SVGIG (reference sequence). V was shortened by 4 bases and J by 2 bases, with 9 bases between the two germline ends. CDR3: CAWIADPGNTIYF. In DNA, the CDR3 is TGTGCCTGGATAGCCGACCCTGGAAACACCATATATTTT.

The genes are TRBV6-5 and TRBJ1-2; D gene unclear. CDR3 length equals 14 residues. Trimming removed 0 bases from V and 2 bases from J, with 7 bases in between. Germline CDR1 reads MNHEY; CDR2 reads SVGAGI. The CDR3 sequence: CASSYSRLNYGYTF. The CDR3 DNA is TGTGCCAGCAGTTACTCGCGTCTGAACTATGGCTACACCTTC.

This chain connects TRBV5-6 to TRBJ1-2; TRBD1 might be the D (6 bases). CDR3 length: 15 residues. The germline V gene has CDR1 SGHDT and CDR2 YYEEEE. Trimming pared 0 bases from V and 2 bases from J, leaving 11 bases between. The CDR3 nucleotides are TGTGCCAGCAGCTTGGGGGATCAGGGGAACTATGGCTACACCTTC. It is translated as CASSLGDQGNYGYTF.

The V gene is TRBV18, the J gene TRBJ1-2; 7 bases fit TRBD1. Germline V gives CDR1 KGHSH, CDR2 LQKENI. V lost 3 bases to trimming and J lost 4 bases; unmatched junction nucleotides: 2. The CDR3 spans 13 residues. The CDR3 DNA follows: TGTGCCAGCTCACCCGACAGGGCCTATGGCTACACCTTC. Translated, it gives CASSPDRAYGYTF.

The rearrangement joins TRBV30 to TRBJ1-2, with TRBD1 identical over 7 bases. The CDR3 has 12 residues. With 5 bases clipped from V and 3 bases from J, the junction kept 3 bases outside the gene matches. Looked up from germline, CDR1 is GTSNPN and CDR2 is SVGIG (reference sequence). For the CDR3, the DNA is TGTGCCTGGGCCGGGACAGACTATGGCTACACCTTC. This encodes CAWAGTDYGYTF.

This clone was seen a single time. The CDR3 coding sequence is TGTGCCAGCAGCCCCGGGGGAACAGTTGGGGGTGGCTACACCTTC. Translating gives CASSPGGTVGGGYTF. The chain recombines TRBV4-2 with TRBJ1-2, with D maybe TRBD1 (5 bases). V was cut by 4 bases and J by 7 bases, with 19 bases left in between. This CDR3 has 15 amino acids. Germline values: CDR1 LGHNA, CDR2 YNFKEQ.

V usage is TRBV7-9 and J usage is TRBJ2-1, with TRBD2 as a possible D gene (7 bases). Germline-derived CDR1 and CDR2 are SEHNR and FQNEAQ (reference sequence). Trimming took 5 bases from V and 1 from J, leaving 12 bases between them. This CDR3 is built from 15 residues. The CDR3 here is CASSPQGGSYNEQFF. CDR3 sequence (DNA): TGTGCCAGCAGCCCACAGGGAGGGTCCTACAATGAGCAGTTCTTC.

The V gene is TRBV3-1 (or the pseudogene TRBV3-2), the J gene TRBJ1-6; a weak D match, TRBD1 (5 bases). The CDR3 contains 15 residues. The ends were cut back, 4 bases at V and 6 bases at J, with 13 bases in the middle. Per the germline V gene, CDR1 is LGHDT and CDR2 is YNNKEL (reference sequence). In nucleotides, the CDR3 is TGTGCCAGCAGCCCCGACAGAATTCGTAATTCACCCCTCCACTTT. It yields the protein CASSPDRIRNSPLHF.

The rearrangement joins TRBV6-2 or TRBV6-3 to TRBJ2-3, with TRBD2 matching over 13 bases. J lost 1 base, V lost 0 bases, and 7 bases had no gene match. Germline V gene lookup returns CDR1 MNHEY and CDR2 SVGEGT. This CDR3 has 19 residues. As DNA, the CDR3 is TGTGCCAGCAGTTACTCTGGGACTAGCGGGGTTACTGGCACAGATACGCAGTATTTT. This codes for CASSYSGTSGVTGTDTQYF.

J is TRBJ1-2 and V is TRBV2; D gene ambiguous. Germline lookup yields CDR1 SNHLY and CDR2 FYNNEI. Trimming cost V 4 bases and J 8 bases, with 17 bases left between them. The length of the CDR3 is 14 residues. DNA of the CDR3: TGTGCCAGCAGTGTGAATAGCAGCCCTTCAGGCTACACCTTC. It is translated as CASSVNSSPSGYTF.

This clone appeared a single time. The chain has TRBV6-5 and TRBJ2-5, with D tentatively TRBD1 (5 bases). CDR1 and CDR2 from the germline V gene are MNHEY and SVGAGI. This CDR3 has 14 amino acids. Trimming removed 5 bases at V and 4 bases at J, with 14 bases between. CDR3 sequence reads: CASSQGVGLETQYF. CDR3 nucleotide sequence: TGTGCCAGCAGTCAGGGTGTGGGGCTAGAGACCCAGTACTTC.

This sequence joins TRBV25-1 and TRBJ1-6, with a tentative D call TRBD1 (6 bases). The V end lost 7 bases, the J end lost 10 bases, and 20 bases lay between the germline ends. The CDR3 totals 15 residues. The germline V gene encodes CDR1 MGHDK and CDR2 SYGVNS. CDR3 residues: CASMKGGLLVSPLHF. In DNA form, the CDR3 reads TGTGCCAGCATGAAGGGGGGGCTGTTGGTCTCACCCCTCCACTTT.

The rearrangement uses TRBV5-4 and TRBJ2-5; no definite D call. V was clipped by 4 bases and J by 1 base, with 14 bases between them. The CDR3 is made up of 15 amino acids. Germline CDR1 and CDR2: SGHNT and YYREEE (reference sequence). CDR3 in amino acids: CASSLLGGGQETQYF. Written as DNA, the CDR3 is TGTGCCAGCAGCCTACTCGGCGGTGGCCAAGAGACCCAGTACTTC.